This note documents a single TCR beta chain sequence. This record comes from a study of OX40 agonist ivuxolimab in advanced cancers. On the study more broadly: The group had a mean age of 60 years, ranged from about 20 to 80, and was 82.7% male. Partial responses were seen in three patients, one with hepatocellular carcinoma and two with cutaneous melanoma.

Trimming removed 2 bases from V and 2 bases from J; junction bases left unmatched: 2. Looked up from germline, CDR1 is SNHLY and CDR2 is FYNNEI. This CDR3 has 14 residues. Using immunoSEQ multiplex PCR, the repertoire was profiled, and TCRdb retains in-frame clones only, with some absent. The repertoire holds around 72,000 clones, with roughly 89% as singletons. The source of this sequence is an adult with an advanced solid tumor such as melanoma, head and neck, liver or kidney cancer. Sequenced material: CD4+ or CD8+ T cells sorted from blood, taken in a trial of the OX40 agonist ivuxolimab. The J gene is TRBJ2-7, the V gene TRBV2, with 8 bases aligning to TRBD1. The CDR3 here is CASSEQGQAYEQYF. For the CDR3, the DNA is TGTGCCAGCAGTGAACAGGGACAGGCCTACGAGCAGTACTTC.